This T cell receptor (beta chain) was identified in a study of early T cells in non-severe SARS-CoV-2 infection. Study overall: Investigators sequenced bulk RNA drawn from unsorted whole blood, and chains remained unpaired. Notes on the study in general: VDJdb-based annotation leaned toward anti-spike CD8 responses and missed private and CD4 specificities.

This clonotype was picked up a small number of times. What it recognizes is unknown. The CDR3 is 10 amino acids. V lost 1 base and J lost 14, with 11 bases in between. Looked up from germline, CDR1 is GTSNPN and CDR2 is SVGIG (reference sequence). Individual cDNA molecules received unique molecular identifiers. TCRdb used MiXCR to reprocess the 5' RACE reads, holding one entry per CDR3 protein. The table includes some 66,000 distinct CDR3 sequences, roughly 9% detected once. This chain connects TRBV30 to TRBJ1-2; D remains ambiguous. Sequenced input: whole blood. This TCR was sampled from an adult who was a healthcare worker with PCR-confirmed SARS-CoV-2 infection or an uninfected control (not recorded which). The CDR3 sequence is CAWSGALLTF. CDR3 DNA sequence: TGTGCCTGGAGTGGCGCCCTCCTAACCTTC.